Below, 2 T cell receptor beta chains from the same sample are listed, as sequenced in a study of technical replicates of blood from several donors (dated by TCRdb to about 2017). Library method: the immunoSEQ multiplex PCR assay. The table was pulled from immuneACCESS by TCRdb, which kept in-frame rearrangements only. Such tables lose some clones; where checked, under half of the loss comes from unresolved V genes, and the rest has no known cause. This sample is represented by under 80,000 clones; over 85% of them were singletons. 4.8% of the sample belongs to the ten largest clones. Input material: PBMCs. Every receptor here comes from a human donor in good health. Some clones in this sample may be carry-over from other donors' samples.

This rearrangement joins TRBV5-6 to TRBJ1-1; no definite D call. Germline CDR1 is SGHDT and CDR2 is YYEEEE. With 0 bases removed from V and 1 base from J, the gap between germline ends came to 4 bases. CDR3 length equals 13 residues. The CDR3 protein is CASSLEPNTEAFF. The CDR3 DNA follows: TGTGCCAGCAGCTTGGAGCCGAACACTGAAGCTTTCTTT.

The V gene is TRBV7-7, the J gene TRBJ2-4; TRBD2 aligns across 10 bases. CDR3 length equals 18 residues. Germline trimming cut 5 bases from V and 1 base from J; bases unmatched to any gene: 11. Per the germline V gene, CDR1 is SSHAT and CDR2 is FNYEAQ (reference sequence). CDR3 region: CASSASRAGGGAKNIQYF. CDR3 nucleotides: TGTGCCAGCAGCGCCAGCCGAGCGGGGGGGGGTGCCAAAAACATTCAGTACTTC.